These 25 T cell receptor beta chains came from one sample sequenced in a study of T cells after yellow fever vaccination. Using its own MiXCR run on the 5' RACE reads, TCRdb lists one record per CDR3 protein. The repertoire consists of approximately 180,000 distinct CDR3 sequences, with about 6% occurring once and the leading ten covering less than 3.5%. The source material was CD4+ T cells sorted from PBMCs, sampled on the day of the first yellow fever vaccination. All receptors derive from a man younger than 30 who received the YFV17D yellow fever vaccine.

This clonotype was seen repeatedly, ten times or more. The rearrangement uses TRBV15 and TRBJ2-5; tentatively, D is TRBD2 (5 bases). CDR1 and CDR2 from the germline V gene are LNHNV and YYDKDF (reference sequence). CDR3 length: 18 residues. V was pared by 1 base and J by 0 bases, with 18 bases between. CDR3 region: CATSRGGRTDWYQETQYF. Written as DNA, the CDR3 is TGTGCCACCAGCAGAGGGGGTAGGACGGACTGGTACCAAGAGACCCAGTACTTC.

V and J are TRBV5-1 and TRBJ2-4, with TRBD1 matching over 11 bases. This CDR3 is built from 20 residues. Germline-derived CDR1 and CDR2 are SGHRS and YFSETQ. Germline trimming cut 4 bases from V and 9 bases from J; bases unmatched to any gene: 24. In DNA, the CDR3 is TGCGCCAGCAGCCCAAACCTTGTGGGACAGGGGGTAGACCGGCAATCCATTCAGTACTTC. Protein: CASSPNLVGQGVDRQSIQYF.

This clonotype was observed at least ten times. The CDR3 region is CASSSGLRTEAFF. The CDR3, as DNA: TGTGCCAGCAGCTCAGGGCTGCGCACTGAAGCTTTCTTT. This chain joins TRBV7-9 and TRBJ1-1; D may be TRBD1 (5 bases). V lost 4 bases to trimming and J lost 4 bases, with 10 bases between them. Germline V gene data show CDR1 as SEHNR and CDR2 as FQNEAQ (reference sequence). CDR3 length: 13 residues.

This clonotype was observed a handful of times. This may stem from a read error, because a much larger clone lies one nucleotide away. The V and J genes are TRBV3-1 and TRBJ2-3; the D is unclear. The length of the CDR3 is 12 residues. CDR1 and CDR2 from the germline V gene are LGHDT and YNNKEL (reference sequence). CDR3 nucleotides: TGTGCCAGCAGCCAAGTATTAGATGCGCAGTATTTT. Encoded protein: CASSQVLDAQYF.

The sample holds many counts of this clonotype. This rearrangement joins TRBV7-9 to TRBJ2-7, with TRBD1 as a possible D gene (5 bases). The CDR3 loop spans 14 amino acids. Germline CDR1 is SEHNR and CDR2 is FQNEAQ (reference sequence). Deletions cut 3 bases from V and 2 bases from J, with 11 bases between. CDR3 nucleotide sequence: TGTGCCAGCAGCTTTTATGACAGTACCTACGAGCAGTACTTC. Its translation is CASSFYDSTYEQYF. Full variable domain (remainder filled in from reference TRBV7-9 and TRBJ2-7): DTGVSQNPRHKITKRGQNVTFRCDPISEHNRLYWYRQTLGQGPEFLTYFQNEAQLEKSRLLSDRFSAERPKGSFSTLEIQRTEQGDSAMYLCASSFYDSTYEQYFGPGTRLTVT.

This clonotype has a count of ten or more. The V gene is TRBV11-3, the J gene TRBJ2-1; 10 bases match TRBD1. Germline CDR1 reads SGHNT; CDR2 reads YENEEA. J lost 7 bases, V lost 0 bases, and 6 bases had no gene match. This CDR3 is built from 16 residues. The CDR3 DNA follows: TGTGCCAGCAGCTTAGACGCGGGACAGGGGCGGAATGAGCAGTTCTTC. It specifies CASSLDAGQGRNEQFF.

This clonotype was recorded many times. This rearrangement joins TRBV7-2 to TRBJ2-5, with TRBD2 matching over 13 bases. Germline V lookup: CDR1 SGHTA, CDR2 FQGNSA. With 6 bases clipped from V and 5 bases from J, the junction kept 6 bases outside the gene matches. There are 15 residues in the CDR3. This CDR3 reads CASSPRTSGGETQYF. The CDR3 DNA is TGTGCCAGCAGTCCTCGGACTAGCGGGGGTGAGACCCAGTACTTC.

Many counts were recorded for this clonotype. In nucleotides, the CDR3 is TGTGCCAGCAGTTTAAGGTCGGGGGCTCGGAACGAGCAGTACGTC. Translation: CASSLRSGARNEQYV. V usage is TRBV28 and J usage is TRBJ2-7, with D perhaps matching TRBD1 or TRBD2 (6 bases each). V lost 2 bases, J lost 5 bases, and 16 bases lay in between. CDR1 and CDR2 from the germline V gene are MDHEN and SYDVKM. The CDR3 spans 15 residues.

This clonotype was seen ten or more times. This chain links TRBV12-3 or TRBV12-4 with TRBJ2-5; the D gene could be TRBD1 or TRBD2 (5 bases each). The V end was cut by 4 bases, the J end by 7 bases, with 13 bases between. The CDR3 totals 13 residues. CDR3 nucleotides: TGTGCCAGCAGTTCAGACAGCCGGGGGACCCAGTACTTC. This sequence encodes CASSSDSRGTQYF.

This clonotype has ten or more counts. This chain uses TRBV12-3 or TRBV12-4 with TRBJ1-1; D is ambiguous. The CDR3 runs to 14 residues. The V and J ends lost 5 bases and 8 bases respectively, with 18 bases between them. The CDR3 here is CASSKDRTVGEAFF. The CDR3, as DNA: TGTGCCAGCAGTAAAGACCGTACCGTCGGGGAAGCTTTCTTT.

In its sample, this clonotype was seen a few times. The V call is TRBV7-2, the J call TRBJ2-5, with 10 bases matching TRBD2. The CDR3 is 15 amino acids. J gave up 3 bases and V 5 bases, and 6 bases lay outside the gene matches. Germline CDR1 is SGHTA and CDR2 is FQGNSA. The CDR3 region is CASSLGLAGEETQYF. DNA of the CDR3: TGTGCCAGCAGCCTAGGCCTAGCGGGGGAAGAGACCCAGTACTTC.

The J gene is TRBJ1-5, the V gene TRBV6-2 or TRBV6-3, with D maybe TRBD1 (5 bases). Trimming pared 2 bases from V and 1 base from J, leaving 12 bases between. Germline lookup yields CDR1 MNHEY and CDR2 SVGEGT. The CDR3 has 16 amino acids. The CDR3 is CASSYRGRESNQPQHF. Here the CDR3 DNA reads TGTGCCAGCAGTTACCGAGGCAGGGAAAGCAATCAGCCCCAGCATTTT.

This clonotype was found a few times. CDR3 sequence: CATVGGADTQYF. CDR3 DNA sequence: TGTGCCACCGTTGGAGGGGCAGATACGCAGTATTTT. The chain is built from TRBV6-5 and TRBJ2-3; the D gene is possibly TRBD2 (6 bases). V was cut by 10 bases and J by 4 bases, with 12 bases left in between. Germline CDR1 and CDR2: MNHEY and SVGAGI. The CDR3 spans 12 residues.

This sequence joins TRBV30 and TRBJ1-2; D possibly corresponds to TRBD1 (6 bases). CDR1 and CDR2 from the germline V gene are GTSNPN and SVGIG (reference sequence). The CDR3 is 13 amino acids. The ends were cut back, 2 bases at V and 2 bases at J, with 9 bases in the middle. In nucleotides, the CDR3 is TGTGCCTGGAGTCCGGACAGCAACTATGGCTACACCTTC. Its translation: CAWSPDSNYGYTF. Based on the CDR3 plus reference TRBV30 and TRBJ1-2, the full variable domain is SQTIHQWPATLVQPVGSPLSLECTVEGTSNPNLYWYRQAAGRGLQLLFYSVGIGQISSEVPQNLSASRPQDRQFILSSKKLLLSDSGFYLCAWSPDSNYGYTFGSGTRLTVV.

The V call is TRBV6-5, the J call TRBJ1-1; D is possibly TRBD1 (6 bases). The CDR3 extends over 15 amino acids. Looked up from germline, CDR1 is MNHEY and CDR2 is SVGAGI. Trimming removed 1 base at V and 6 bases at J, with 15 bases between. The CDR3 loop is CASSYWQGPYAEAFF. The CDR3 DNA reads TGTGCCAGCAGTTACTGGCAGGGGCCTTACGCTGAAGCTTTCTTT.

This chain connects TRBV7-2 to TRBJ1-1, with 8 bases that match TRBD1. Germline loops: CDR1 SGHTA, CDR2 FQGNSA. V was clipped by 6 bases and J by 5 bases; unmatched bases: 5. This CDR3 region has 13 residues. The CDR3 nucleotides are TGTGCCAGCAGGCAGGGGGCCTGGACTGAAGCTTTCTTT. It specifies CASRQGAWTEAFF.

The chain has TRBV19 and TRBJ2-1; D could derive from TRBD1 or TRBD2 (5 bases each). Germline lookup yields CDR1 LNHDA and CDR2 SQIVND (reference sequence). The CDR3 contains 14 residues. The ends were cut back, 3 bases at V and 5 bases at J, with 11 bases in the middle. CDR3 coding DNA: TGTGCCAGTAGTATGAGGGGTACGGACAATGAGCAGTTCTTC. This encodes CASSMRGTDNEQFF.

This clonotype showed up just a few times. The chain links TRBV20-1 to TRBJ2-5, with 8 bases fitting TRBD1. Unmatched junction bases numbered 13, after V lost 5 bases and J lost 5 bases. Germline CDR1 is DFQATT and CDR2 is SNEGSKA (reference sequence). This CDR3 is built from 15 residues. CDR3: CSAFQGAGAIETQYF. The CDR3 DNA follows: TGCAGTGCTTTCCAGGGGGCCGGGGCCATCGAGACCCAGTACTTC.

This clonotype was detected ten times or more. This chain links TRBV5-1 with TRBJ2-5, with D possibly matching TRBD1 (6 bases). Deletions cut 4 bases from V and 5 bases from J, with 15 bases between. The V gene's germline CDR1 is SGHRS and CDR2 YFSETQ. The CDR3 is 14 residues long. The CDR3 region is CASSPGQMRETQYF. The CDR3 DNA sequence: TGCGCCAGCAGCCCGGGACAAATGAGGGAGACCCAGTACTTC.

This clonotype appeared many times. The chain uses TRBV12-3 or TRBV12-4 and TRBJ2-3; weak D call: TRBD2 (5 bases). The CDR3 length is 14 residues. V shed 1 base and J shed 5 bases, with 10 bases lying between them. CDR3 bases: TGTGCCAGCAGTTTAGGTCTAGCTGTAGATACGCAGTATTTT. Protein product: CASSLGLAVDTQYF.

The V gene is TRBV5-1, the J gene TRBJ2-5; tentative D call: TRBD2 (6 bases). Trimming cost V 4 bases and J 0 bases, with 19 bases left between them. Germline loops: CDR1 SGHRS, CDR2 YFSETQ. The length of the CDR3 is 17 residues. CDR3 residues: CASSPKVGRIDQETQYF. Here the CDR3 DNA reads TGCGCCAGCAGCCCCAAGGTGGGGAGGATAGACCAAGAGACCCAGTACTTC. Drawing the rest from reference TRBV5-1 and TRBJ2-5, the complete variable domain is KAGVTQTPRYLIKTRGQQVTLSCSPISGHRSVSWYQQTPGQGLQFLFEYFSETQRNKGNFPGRFSGRQFSNSRSEMNVSTLELGDSALYLCASSPKVGRIDQETQYFGPGTRLLVL.

This clonotype was seen at least ten times. For the CDR3, the DNA is TGCAGCGTCCTAGTGTCAGATACGCAGTATTTT. Its protein product is CSVLVSDTQYF. This chain uses TRBV29-1 with TRBJ2-3, with no clear D. V shed 6 bases and J shed 4 bases, with 8 bases lying between them. CDR3 size: 11 residues. The germline V gene has CDR1 SQVTM and CDR2 ANQGSEA.

This clonotype appeared many times. The genes are TRBV10-3 and TRBJ2-1; the D gene is possibly TRBD2 (5 bases). Trimming stripped 1 base from V and 0 bases from J, with 7 bases between. The V gene's germline CDR1 is ENHRY and CDR2 SYGVKD. This CDR3 region has 15 residues. This chain's CDR3 is CAISELTSSYNEQFF. The CDR3 nucleotides read TGTGCCATCAGTGAGTTAACTAGCTCCTACAATGAGCAGTTCTTC.

The chain combines TRBV20-1 with TRBJ2-1; tentative D call: TRBD2 (5 bases). CDR1 DFQATT and CDR2 SNEGSKA come from the germline V gene (reference sequence). V dropped 0 bases and J dropped 0 bases, with 9 bases sitting between them. The CDR3 runs 15 residues. The CDR3 bases are TGCAGTGCTAGAGAGGAGGTGACCTCCTACAATGAGCAGTTCTTC. It is translated as CSAREEVTSYNEQFF.

V and J are TRBV12-3 or TRBV12-4 and TRBJ2-3; 9 bases agree with TRBD1. V shed 5 bases and J 9 bases; nucleotides not matched to a gene: 12. The CDR3 length is 15 residues. CDR3 DNA: TGTGCCAGCAGTGACCGGGACAGGGCCGTGTACACGCAGTATTTT. This translates into CASSDRDRAVYTQYF.